The 12 T cell receptor beta chains presented below share a single source sample, sequenced in a study of shared clonotypes between healthy human individuals. Using immunoSEQ multiplex PCR, the repertoire was profiled, and TCRdb retains in-frame clones only, with some absent. The profile covers roughly 330,000 clones, with less than 85% appearing a single time and around 10% taken by the ten largest. Sequencing was carried out using memory CD4+ T cells sorted from blood. Indicated subset: CD45RA-negative fraction. The source is a man aged 25 to 40 in good health.

This chain connects TRBV9 to TRBJ2-1; TRBD2 aligns across 12 bases. The CDR3 consists of 16 residues. Germline CDR1 and CDR2: SGDLS and YYNGEE. V lost 3 bases, J lost 9 bases, and 10 bases stayed unmatched. CDR3 in DNA: TGTGCCAGCAGCGCCTCCGTGACTAGCGGGAGTGGTGAGCAGTTCTTC. Translation gives CASSASVTSGSGEQFF.

This clone showed up just a few times. Other DNA sequences in the sample encode the same CDR3. The rearrangement uses TRBV29-1 and TRBJ2-7; 10 positions agree with TRBD1. The CDR3 consists of 12 residues. The V and J ends lost 6 bases and 4 bases, in that order; junction bases with no gene match: 3. Germline V gene lookup returns CDR1 SQVTM and CDR2 ANQGSEA. The CDR3 loop is CSVRQGAYEQYF. CDR3 nucleotide sequence: TGCAGCGTCCGACAGGGGGCTTACGAGCAGTACTTC.

The rearrangement uses TRBV7-6 and TRBJ2-7, with D uncertain. The CDR3 contains 13 residues. In germline, CDR1 is SGHVS, CDR2 FNYEAQ. V was trimmed by 4 bases and J by 5 bases, leaving 12 bases between them. CDR3 amino acids: CASSSNRADEQYF. The CDR3 coding sequence is TGTGCCAGCAGCTCGAACCGCGCGGACGAGCAGTACTTC.

The chain joins TRBV7-9 to TRBJ2-7; 8 bases match TRBD1. CDR1 is SEHNR, CDR2 FQNEAQ, per germline (reference sequence). V shed 7 bases, J shed 3 bases, and the junction held 8 bases outside the gene matches. CDR3 length: 14 amino acids. This CDR3 reads CASTIRGRVYEQYF. The CDR3 DNA reads TGTGCCAGCACCATCAGGGGGCGCGTCTACGAGCAGTACTTC. Combining the CDR3 with reference TRBV7-9 and TRBJ2-7 gives the whole variable domain DTGVSQNPRHKITKRGQNVTFRCDPISEHNRLYWYRQTLGQGPEFLTYFQNEAQLEKSRLLSDRFSAERPKGSFSTLEIQRTEQGDSAMYLCASTIRGRVYEQYFGPGTRLTVT.

With respect to this clone: This may come from a read error, since a much larger clone is one base off. The rearrangement joins TRBV6-6 to TRBJ2-7; TRBD1 matches 7 bases. Germline CDR1 is MNHNY and CDR2 is SVGAGI (reference sequence). The trim removed 6 bases at V and 6 bases at J, leaving 2 bases unmatched. The CDR3 length is 11 residues. The CDR3 protein is CASSRGSEQYF. CDR3 DNA: TGTGCCAGCAGCAGGGGGAGCGAGCAGTACTTC.

The J gene is TRBJ1-1, the V gene TRBV7-8; D is perhaps TRBD1 (5 bases). The germline gives CDR1 SGHVS, CDR2 FQNEAQ. The CDR3 has 14 amino acids. The V and J ends lost 5 bases and 5 bases respectively, with 15 bases between them. The CDR3 protein is CASSEGTSRTEAFF. As DNA, the CDR3 is TGTGCCAGCAGCGAAGGGACCTCGAGAACTGAAGCTTTCTTT.

The rearrangement joins TRBV14 to TRBJ2-2; no definite D call. Germline CDR1 SGHDN, CDR2 FVKESK. This CDR3 comprises 14 residues. Deletions cut 5 bases from V and 1 base from J, with 8 bases between. The CDR3 sequence is CASSFDMNTGELFF. The CDR3 coding sequence is TGTGCCAGCAGCTTCGACATGAACACCGGGGAGCTGTTTTTT.

CDR3 nucleotides: TGTGCCAGCAGCCACAGAGGGGACGGCTACACCTTC. Translation: CASSHRGDGYTF. This chain links TRBV16 with TRBJ1-2; D might be TRBD1 (5 bases). The V and J ends lost 3 bases and 8 bases respectively, with 10 bases between them. Germline V gene data show CDR1 as KGHSY and CDR2 as FQNENV. The length of the CDR3 is 12 residues.

In regard to this clone: This may stem from a read error, because a much larger clone lies one nucleotide away. This chain uses TRBV14 with TRBJ1-1, with a possible D match to TRBD1 (5 bases). The CDR3 is made up of 13 amino acids. V was cut by 2 bases and J by 1 base, with 5 bases left in between. Germline V lookup: CDR1 SGHDN, CDR2 FVKESK. The CDR3 DNA follows: TGTGCCAGCAGCCAACAGGGGAACACTGAAGCTTTCTTT. The encoded protein is CASSQQGNTEAFF.

V usage is TRBV27 and J usage is TRBJ2-7, with TRBD1 matching over 11 bases. The J segment lost 4 bases and the V segment lost 3 bases, leaving 11 bases of the junction unmatched. The CDR3 is 17 amino acids. Germline values: CDR1 MNHEY, CDR2 SMNVEV (reference sequence). This CDR3 reads CASSFFGLRDRGYEQYF. For the CDR3, the DNA is TGTGCCAGCAGTTTTTTTGGCCTCCGGGACAGGGGGTACGAGCAGTACTTC.

The genes are TRBV2 and TRBJ1-5; TRBD1 matches 7 bases. Germline trimming cut 4 bases from V and 7 bases from J; bases unmatched to any gene: 10. CDR3 length: 15 residues. CDR1 is SNHLY, CDR2 FYNNEI, per germline. CDR3 amino acids: CASSAVQGGGQPQHF. The CDR3, as DNA: TGTGCCAGCAGTGCGGTTCAGGGGGGTGGGCAGCCCCAGCATTTT.

This chain uses TRBV7-2 with TRBJ2-5; 8 positions match TRBD1. Per germline, CDR1 SGHTA and CDR2 FQGNSA. V gave up 2 bases and J gave up 8 bases; unmatched junction bases: 10. The CDR3 is made up of 15 amino acids. The DNA of the CDR3 is TGTGCCAGCAGCTTAATATTCGGACAGGGTATAACCCAGTACTTC. Translation gives CASSLIFGQGITQYF. The full variable domain, completed using reference TRBV7-2 and TRBJ2-5, is GAGVSQSPSNKVTEKGKDVELRCDPISGHTALYWYRQSLGQGLEFLIYFQGNSAPDKSGLPSDRFSAERTGGSVSTLTIQRTQQEDSAVYLCASSLIFGQGITQYFGPGTRLLVL.